One T cell receptor (beta chain) is described in this entry. The antigen is not known. The data stem from a study of OX40 agonist ivuxolimab in advanced cancers. Study information: At approximately 83% male, the cohort had a mean age of 60 years, ranging from roughly 23 to 80. Partial responses were achieved by three patients, of whom one had hepatocellular carcinoma and two had cutaneous melanoma.

Whole-study results and caveats: In a subset of nonresponders, normalized T-cell clonal expansion was also low.

Unmatched junction bases numbered 6, after V lost 3 bases and J lost 4 bases. The germline V gene encodes CDR1 KGHSH and CDR2 LQKENI. This CDR3 region has 15 residues. Profiling relied on immunoSEQ multiplex PCR, and the TCRdb table lists in-frame clones only, not all of them. The data contain about 48,000 clones, 75% to 85% of them singletons. V is TRBV18 and J is TRBJ2-5, with TRBD1 matching over 9 bases. This clonotype was obtained from an adult with an advanced solid tumor such as melanoma, head and neck, liver or kidney cancer. The sample was CD4+ or CD8+ T cells sorted from blood, taken in a trial of the OX40 agonist ivuxolimab. CDR3 DNA sequence: TGTGCCAGCTCACCCGGGACAGGGTTAGGAGAGACCCAGTACTTC. Protein product: CASSPGTGLGETQYF. Using reference TRBV18 and TRBJ2-5 for the parts outside the CDR3, the full variable domain is NAGVMQNPRHLVRRRGQEARLRCSPMKGHSHVYWYRQLPEEGLKFMVYLQKENIIDESGMPKERFSAEFPKEGPSILRIQQVVRGDSAAYFCASSPGTGLGETQYFGPGTRLLVL.